Reported below is one T cell receptor (beta chain). The record originates from a study of Ad26.COV2.S vaccination and SARS-CoV-2 variants. Trimming took off 4 bases at V and 4 bases at J, with 10 bases between the two ends. Germline V lookup: CDR1 SEHNR, CDR2 FQNEAQ (reference sequence). The CDR3 extends over 13 amino acids. Produced via immunoSEQ multiplex PCR; TCRdb's table is partial and in-frame only. This sample carries approximately 360,000 clones, about 83% of them seen once, and the ten largest clones take 7.4%. Treatment of the sample: some 20 received Ad26.COV2.S at low or high dose, single or two shots; several received placebo; per-sample allocation not given. It was on day 63 after the first vaccine or placebo injection that samples were taken. The study used a vaccine consisting of an Ad26 vector that expressed Wuhan-strain SARS-CoV-2 spike.

The sequence came from a person between 18 and 59 years old who received the Ad26.COV2.S COVID-19 vaccine or a placebo. Specimen: peripheral blood, collected in a trial of Ad26.COV2.S vaccine versus placebo. The chain joins TRBV7-9 to TRBJ1-1, with D perhaps matching TRBD1 (6 bases). The CDR3 sequence: CASSSQGSTEAFF. In DNA form, the CDR3 reads TGTGCCAGCAGCTCCCAGGGGAGCACTGAAGCTTTCTTT.